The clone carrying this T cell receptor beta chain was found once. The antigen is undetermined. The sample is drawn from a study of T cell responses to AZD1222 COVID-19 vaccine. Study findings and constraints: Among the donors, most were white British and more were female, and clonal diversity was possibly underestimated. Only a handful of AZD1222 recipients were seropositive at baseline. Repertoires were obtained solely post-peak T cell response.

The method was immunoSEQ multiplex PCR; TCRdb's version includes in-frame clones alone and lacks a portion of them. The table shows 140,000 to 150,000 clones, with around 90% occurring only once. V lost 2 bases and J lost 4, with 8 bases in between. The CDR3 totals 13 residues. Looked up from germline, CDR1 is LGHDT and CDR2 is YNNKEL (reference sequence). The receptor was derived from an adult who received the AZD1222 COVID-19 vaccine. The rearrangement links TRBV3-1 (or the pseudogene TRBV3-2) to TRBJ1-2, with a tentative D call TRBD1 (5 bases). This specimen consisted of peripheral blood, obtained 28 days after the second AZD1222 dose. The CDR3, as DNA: TGTGCCAGCAGCCAACAGGGAATCTATGGCTACACCTTC. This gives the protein CASSQQGIYGYTF.